One and the same sample provided the 21 T cell receptor beta chains below, sequenced in a study of CD8+CD57+ T cells in acquired aplastic anemia. CDR3 and TCR beta VDJ profiling relied on a genomic DNA template. TCRdb called the reads again in MiXCR, with one record for every CDR3 protein. The sample includes approximately 95,000 distinct CDR3 sequences, around 70% of them seen just once. An expansion of CD8+CD57+ cells by flow cytometry had been shown in patients chosen for sequencing. The specimen sequenced was sorted CD4+, CD8+, or CD8+CD57+ T cells (not recorded which) from PBMCs. All receptors come from a human donor with aplastic anemia.

The chain couples TRBV7-9 to TRBJ1-5, with unresolved D. The CDR3 is 14 residues long. Trimming removed 0 bases from V and 5 bases from J, with 8 bases in between. Germline-derived CDR1 and CDR2 are SEHNR and FQNEAQ (reference sequence). The CDR3 region is CASSLAARDQPQHF. The CDR3 region has the DNA TGTGCCAGCAGCTTAGCGGCAAGGGATCAGCCCCAGCATTTT.

The chain recombines TRBV29-1 with TRBJ1-1; 7 bases map to TRBD1. CDR1 and CDR2 from the germline V gene are SQVTM and ANQGSEA. The CDR3 runs to 13 residues. With V trimmed by 7 bases and J by 6 bases, 11 bases remained unmatched. The CDR3 region has the DNA TGCAGCGCTGGGAGGGGGCGAACGGCTGAAGCTTTCTTT. Residues: CSAGRGRTAEAFF.

This clonotype is a singleton in its sample. This rearrangement joins TRBV29-1 to TRBJ1-2; TRBD1 matches at 8 bases. Germline CDR1 reads SQVTM; CDR2 reads ANQGSEA. The CDR3 extends over 13 amino acids. Unmatched junction bases numbered 13, after V lost 5 bases and J lost 11 bases. CDR3: CSVTSPDRAGYTF. DNA of the CDR3: TGCAGCGTTACTTCTCCGGACAGGGCGGGTTACACCTTC.

The chain couples TRBV29-1 to TRBJ1-4, with 8 bases lining up with TRBD1. The ends lost 7 bases at V and 0 bases at J; junction bases unmatched: 10. The CDR3 runs 16 residues. Germline loops: CDR1 SQVTM, CDR2 ANQGSEA. CDR3 nucleotide sequence: TGCAGCGCTGCGGGCGACAGGGGAACAACTAATGAAAAACTGTTTTTT. This codes for CSAAGDRGTTNEKLFF.

The chain combines TRBV27 with TRBJ2-3; TRBD2 aligns across 7 bases. The CDR3 runs 14 residues. The germline V gene encodes CDR1 MNHEY and CDR2 SMNVEV (reference sequence). V gave up 5 bases and J gave up 6 bases; unmatched junction bases: 8. The DNA of the CDR3 is TGTGCCAGCAGTCGTCAGGCGGGGGTTGATACGCAGTATTTT. It codes for CASSRQAGVDTQYF.

The chain joins TRBV5-6 to TRBJ1-2; D gene uncertain. CDR3 size: 13 residues. Trimming removed 4 bases at V and 4 bases at J, with 11 bases between. CDR1 is SGHDT and CDR2 is YYEEEE in the germline V gene. This CDR3 reads CASSPLTSYGYTF. The CDR3 region has the DNA TGTGCCAGCAGCCCCCTGACTAGCTATGGCTACACCTTC.

This chain joins TRBV20-1 and TRBJ1-2; the D is unclear. Germline CDR1 is DFQATT and CDR2 is SNEGSKA (reference sequence). This CDR3 has 14 residues. The V gene lost 0 bases and the J gene lost 4 bases, with 12 bases spanning the gap. For the CDR3, the DNA is TGCAGTGCTAGAGAGGGCCACCTCGGCTATGGCTACACCTTC. Its translation is CSAREGHLGYGYTF.

The chain links TRBV29-1 to TRBJ2-7; TRBD1 matches 9 bases. The CDR3 totals 12 residues. Unmatched junction bases numbered 1, after V lost 6 bases and J lost 1 base. Germline lookup yields CDR1 SQVTM and CDR2 ANQGSEA. As DNA, the CDR3 is TGCAGCGTGGGGACAGGGTCCTACGAGCAGTACTTC. As protein: CSVGTGSYEQYF.

This clonotype has more than one count but fewer than ten. V usage is TRBV20-1 and J usage is TRBJ1-6; D unclear. The CDR3 totals 12 residues. Germline V gene data show CDR1 as DFQATT and CDR2 as SNEGSKA (reference sequence). V gave up 2 bases and J gave up 6 bases, with 5 bases separating them. CDR3: CSARLANSPLHF. The CDR3 DNA reads as TGCAGTGCTAGACTCGCTAATTCACCCCTCCACTTT.

The V and J genes are TRBV15 and TRBJ1-2, with 9 positions matching TRBD1. The length of the CDR3 is 14 residues. J gave up 9 bases and V 0 bases, and 5 bases lay outside the gene matches. CDR1 LNHNV and CDR2 YYDKDF come from the germline V gene (reference sequence). CDR3 amino acids: CATSREGQGLSYTF. The CDR3 DNA sequence: TGTGCCACCAGCAGAGAGGGACAGGGTCTTAGCTACACCTTC.

V gene TRBV20-1 combines with J gene TRBJ1-5, with 10 bases identical to TRBD1. V trimming: 3 bases; J trimming: 2 bases; junction bases outside the gene matches: 7. In germline, CDR1 is DFQATT, CDR2 SNEGSKA (reference sequence). The CDR3 runs to 16 residues. Here the CDR3 DNA reads TGCAGTGCTAGTGAGACAGGGGGCGTTGGCAATCAGCCCCAGCATTTT. It yields the protein CSASETGGVGNQPQHF.

This clonotype was detected only once. CDR3 nucleotides: TGTGCCACCTCGCTAGCGGGAGGGTATAACAATGAGCAGTTCTTC. Its protein product is CATSLAGGYNNEQFF. The chain carries TRBV24-1 and TRBJ2-1; 12 positions match TRBD2. Trimming took 9 bases from V and 5 from J; bases not matched to a gene: 7. This CDR3 region has 15 residues. Germline values: CDR1 KGHDR, CDR2 SFDVKD.

V is TRBV7-9 and J is TRBJ2-7; D is undetermined. V lost 5 bases and J lost 2, with 7 bases in between. The CDR3 spans 12 residues. In germline, CDR1 is SEHNR, CDR2 FQNEAQ (reference sequence). CDR3 loop: CASSHGAYEQYF. The CDR3 bases are TGTGCCAGCAGCCATGGGGCCTACGAGCAGTACTTC.

This clonotype was seen only a few times. The V call is TRBV10-3, the J call TRBJ1-2, with a possible D match to TRBD1 (5 bases). The CDR3 covers 13 residues. V was shortened by 3 bases and J by 7 bases, with 12 bases between the two germline ends. The germline CDR1 and CDR2 sequences are ENHRY and SYGVKD. The chain's CDR3 is CAISEKGWGGYTF. DNA of the CDR3: TGTGCCATCAGTGAAAAGGGGTGGGGTGGCTACACCTTC.

This clonotype was found once. This chain connects TRBV20-1 to TRBJ1-1; D remains unclear. With 0 bases removed from V and 1 base from J, the gap between germline ends came to 15 bases. Germline V CDR1 and CDR2: DFQATT, SNEGSKA (reference sequence). The CDR3 totals 16 residues. CDR3 region: CSARDPQIMGNTEAFF. CDR3 nucleotides: TGCAGTGCTAGAGATCCGCAAATCATGGGGAACACTGAAGCTTTCTTT.

The gene calls are TRBV6-5 and TRBJ2-7, with D perhaps matching TRBD2 (6 bases). Judging by the DNA end, TRBJ2-5 fits better; the J call may be wrong. Per the germline V gene, CDR1 is MNHEY and CDR2 is SVGAGI. This CDR3 spans 14 amino acids. The CDR3 DNA is TGTGCCAGCAGTTACGCGGGGTCTAAAGAGACCCAGTACTTC. Its protein product is CASSYAGSKETQYF.

As DNA, the CDR3 is TGTGCCACCAGCAGAGAAGTCGGCTATGGCTACACCTTC. It translates to CATSREVGYGYTF. The chain is built from TRBV15 and TRBJ1-2; unclear D gene. V gave up 0 bases and J gave up 4 bases, with 6 bases separating them. The CDR3 sequence is 13 residues long. Germline CDR1 and CDR2: LNHNV and YYDKDF (reference sequence).

CDR3 coding DNA: TGCAGCGTCGAACCCCAGGGAAACACTGAAGCTTTCTTT. Encoded protein: CSVEPQGNTEAFF. The rearrangement joins TRBV29-1 to TRBJ1-1; a weak D match, TRBD1 (5 bases). From germline, CDR1 is SQVTM and CDR2 ANQGSEA. Trimming cost V 6 bases and J 2 bases, with 13 bases left between them. This CDR3 has 13 residues. Variable domain in full (rest from reference TRBV29-1 and TRBJ1-1): SAVISQKPSRDICQRGTSLTIQCQVDSQVTMMFWYRQQPGQSLTLIATANQGSEATYESGFVIDKFPISRPNLTFSTLTVSNMSPEDSSIYLCSVEPQGNTEAFFGQGTRLTVV.

This sequence joins TRBV24-1 and TRBJ2-1; a weak D match, TRBD2 (5 bases). The ends were cut back, 5 bases at V and 6 bases at J, with 7 bases in the middle. This CDR3 is built from 12 residues. Germline values: CDR1 KGHDR, CDR2 SFDVKD. The CDR3 DNA is TGTGCCACCAGTGGTCGGGGCAATGAGCAGTTCTTC. As protein: CATSGRGNEQFF.

The chain joins TRBV20-1 to TRBJ2-7, with D perhaps matching TRBD2 (6 bases). The CDR3 covers 13 residues. Trimming removed 1 base at V and 4 bases at J, with 11 bases between. Germline CDR1 reads DFQATT; CDR2 reads SNEGSKA (reference sequence). CDR3 DNA sequence: TGCAGTGCTAGAGGAGCGGGCAGATACGAGCAGTACTTC. Amino acid sequence: CSARGAGRYEQYF.

V usage is TRBV24-1 and J usage is TRBJ2-2; maybe TRBD1 (6 bases). Trimming took 12 bases from V and 6 from J, leaving 19 bases between them. This CDR3 comprises 14 residues. Germline-derived CDR1 and CDR2 are KGHDR and SFDVKD. CDR3 sequence: CAVSRGTGSGELFF. The CDR3 DNA is TGTGCCGTATCAAGGGGGACGGGCTCCGGGGAGCTGTTTTTT.